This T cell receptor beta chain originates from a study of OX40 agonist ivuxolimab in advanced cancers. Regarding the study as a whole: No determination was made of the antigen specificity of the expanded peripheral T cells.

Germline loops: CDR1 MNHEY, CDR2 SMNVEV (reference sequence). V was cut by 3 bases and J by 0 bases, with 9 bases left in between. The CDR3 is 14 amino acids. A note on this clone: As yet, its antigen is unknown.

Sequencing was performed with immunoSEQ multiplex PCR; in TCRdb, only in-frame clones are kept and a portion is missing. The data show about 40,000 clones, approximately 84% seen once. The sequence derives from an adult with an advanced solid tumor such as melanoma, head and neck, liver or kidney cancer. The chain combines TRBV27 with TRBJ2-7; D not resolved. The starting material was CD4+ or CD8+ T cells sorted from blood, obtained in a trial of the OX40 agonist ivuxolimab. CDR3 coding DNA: TGTGCCAGCAGTTTGGTCCGGAGCTCCTACGAGCAGTACTTC. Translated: CASSLVRSSYEQYF.